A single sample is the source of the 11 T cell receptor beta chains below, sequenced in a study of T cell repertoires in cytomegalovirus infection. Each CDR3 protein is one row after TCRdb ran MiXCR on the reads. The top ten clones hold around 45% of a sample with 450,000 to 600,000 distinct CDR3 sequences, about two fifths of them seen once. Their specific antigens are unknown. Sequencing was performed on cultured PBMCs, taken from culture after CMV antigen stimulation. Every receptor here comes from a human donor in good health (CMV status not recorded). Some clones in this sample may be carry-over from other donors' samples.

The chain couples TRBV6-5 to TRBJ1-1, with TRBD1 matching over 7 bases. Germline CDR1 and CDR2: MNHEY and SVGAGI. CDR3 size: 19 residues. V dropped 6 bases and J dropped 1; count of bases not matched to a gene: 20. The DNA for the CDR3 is TGTGCCAGCAGCAAAAGGAGGGGGCGGTGGGGGGGTCCGAACACTGAAGCTTTCTTT. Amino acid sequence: CASSKRRGRWGGPNTEAFF.

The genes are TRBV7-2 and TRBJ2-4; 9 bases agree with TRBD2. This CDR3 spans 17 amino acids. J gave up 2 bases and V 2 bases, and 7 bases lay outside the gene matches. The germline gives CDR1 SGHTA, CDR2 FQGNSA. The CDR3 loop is CASSLLLAGGPKNIQYF. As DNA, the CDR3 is TGTGCCAGCAGCTTACTTTTGGCGGGAGGGCCCAAAAACATTCAGTACTTC.

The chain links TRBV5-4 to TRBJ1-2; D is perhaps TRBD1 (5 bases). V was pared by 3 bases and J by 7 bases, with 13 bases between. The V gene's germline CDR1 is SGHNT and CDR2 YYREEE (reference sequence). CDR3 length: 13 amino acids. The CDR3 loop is CASSSGVTSGYTF. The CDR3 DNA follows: TGTGCCAGCAGCTCGGGGGTGACATCTGGCTACACCTTC.

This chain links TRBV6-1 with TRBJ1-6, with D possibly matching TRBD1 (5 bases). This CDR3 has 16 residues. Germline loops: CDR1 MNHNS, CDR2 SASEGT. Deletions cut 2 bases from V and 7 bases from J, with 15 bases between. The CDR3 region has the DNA TGTGCCAGCAGTGAATGGGCAGGGAGTCGGAATTCACCCCTCCACTTT. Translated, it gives CASSEWAGSRNSPLHF.

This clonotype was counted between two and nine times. CDR3 loop: CASSSTGWPQHF. The CDR3 DNA is TGTGCCAGCAGCTCGACAGGTTGGCCCCAGCATTTT. This chain joins TRBV7-4 and TRBJ1-5; possibly TRBD1 for D (6 bases). Germline CDR1 and CDR2: SGHVT and SQSDAQ. The CDR3 extends over 12 amino acids. V lost 4 bases, J lost 9 bases, and 10 bases lay in between.

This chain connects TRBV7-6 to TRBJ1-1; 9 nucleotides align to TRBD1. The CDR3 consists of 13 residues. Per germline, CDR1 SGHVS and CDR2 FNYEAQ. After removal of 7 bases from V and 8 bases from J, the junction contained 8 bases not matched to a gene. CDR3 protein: CASKVMGTGEAFF. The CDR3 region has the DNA TGTGCCAGCAAGGTAATGGGGACAGGGGAAGCTTTCTTT.

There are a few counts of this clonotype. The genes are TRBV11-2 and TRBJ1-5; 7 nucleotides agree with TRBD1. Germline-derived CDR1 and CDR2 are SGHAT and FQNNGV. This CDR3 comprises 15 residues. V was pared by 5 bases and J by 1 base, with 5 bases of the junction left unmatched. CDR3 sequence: CASSTTTGSNQPQHF. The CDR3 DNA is TGTGCCAGCAGCACAACGACAGGGAGCAATCAGCCCCAGCATTTT.

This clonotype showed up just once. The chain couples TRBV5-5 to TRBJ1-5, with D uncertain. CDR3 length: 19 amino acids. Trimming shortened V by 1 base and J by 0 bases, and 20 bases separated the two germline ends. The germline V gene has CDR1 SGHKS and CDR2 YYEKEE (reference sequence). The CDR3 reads CASSLMADHELYSNQPQHF. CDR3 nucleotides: TGTGCCAGCAGCTTGATGGCAGATCACGAGCTTTATAGCAATCAGCCCCAGCATTTT.

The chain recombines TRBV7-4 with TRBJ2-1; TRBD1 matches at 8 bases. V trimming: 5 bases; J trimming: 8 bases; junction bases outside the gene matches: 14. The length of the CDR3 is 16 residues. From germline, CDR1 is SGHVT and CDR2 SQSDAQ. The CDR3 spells CASSRAWTGIFDEQFF. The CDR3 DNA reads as TGTGCCAGCAGCCGCGCCTGGACAGGGATATTCGATGAGCAGTTCTTC.

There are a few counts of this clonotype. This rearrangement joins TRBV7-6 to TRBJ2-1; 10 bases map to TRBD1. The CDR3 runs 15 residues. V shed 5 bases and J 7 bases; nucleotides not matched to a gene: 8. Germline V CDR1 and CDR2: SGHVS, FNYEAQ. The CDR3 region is CASSRGRTGGNEQFF. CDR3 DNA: TGTGCCAGCAGCAGGGGGCGGACAGGGGGGAATGAGCAGTTCTTC.

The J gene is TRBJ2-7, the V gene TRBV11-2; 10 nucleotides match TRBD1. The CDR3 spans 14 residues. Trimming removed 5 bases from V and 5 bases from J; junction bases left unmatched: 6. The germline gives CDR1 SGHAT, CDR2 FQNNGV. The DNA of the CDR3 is TGTGCCAGCAGCCCGGGACAGGGGATGCACGAGCAGTACTTC. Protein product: CASSPGQGMHEQYF.